The 20 T cell receptor beta chains below were found in one sample sequenced in a study of neurological immune-mediated disorders. TCRdb reprocessed the 5' RACE reads via MiXCR and lists one record per CDR3 protein. The data show 66,000 or so distinct CDR3 sequences, 5.2% seen once. Source material: PBMCs. Receptors were obtained from a woman aged 25 to 39 with multiple sclerosis.

This clonotype was seen many times. V is TRBV2 and J is TRBJ2-7, with 8 bases lining up with TRBD2. The germline CDR1 and CDR2 sequences are SNHLY and FYNNEI. Losses at the gene ends were 7 bases for V and 7 bases for J; bases not matched to a gene: 12. The CDR3 loop spans 14 amino acids. This chain's CDR3 is CASNGGGPLGEQYF. In nucleotides, the CDR3 is TGTGCCAGCAACGGCGGGGGGCCCCTCGGGGAGCAGTACTTC.

On this clonotype itself: A clone one base away is much larger, so this may be a read error. Here the CDR3 omits its conserved ending phenylalanine or tryptophan, so a read error is the likely source. The rearrangement joins TRBV20-1 to TRBJ1-2; possibly TRBD1 for D (5 bases). CDR1 is DFQATT, CDR2 SNEGSKA, per germline (reference sequence). V gave up 4 bases and J gave up 8 bases, with 17 bases separating them. This CDR3 is 13 amino acids long. This CDR3 reads CSANRDPLRGYTV. The CDR3 DNA follows: TGCAGTGCTAACCGGGACCCCTTGCGGGGCTACACCGTC.

The chain links TRBV6-6 to TRBJ1-2; 10 nucleotides align to TRBD1. The V and J ends lost 5 bases and 6 bases, in that order; junction bases with no gene match: 6. The length of the CDR3 is 14 residues. Looked up from germline, CDR1 is MNHNY and CDR2 is SVGAGI (reference sequence). The CDR3 DNA sequence: TGTGCCAGCAGTCCCCGGGGGACAGGGGATGGCTACACCTTC. It specifies CASSPRGTGDGYTF.

The table lists this clonotype with a few counts. A much larger clone differs from this one at a single base, so this may be a read error. This rearrangement joins TRBV5-6 to TRBJ2-5, with D unresolved. The CDR3 is made up of 13 amino acids. Germline values: CDR1 SGHDT, CDR2 YYEEEE. The CDR3 DNA sequence: TGTGCCAGCAGCCCCAAGGCCGAGAATTTTAGGGACTTC. It codes for CASSPKAENFRDF.

The V call is TRBV20-1, the J call TRBJ1-1; weak D call: TRBD1 (5 bases). The CDR3 has 13 amino acids. Trimming pared 4 bases from V and 8 bases from J, leaving 17 bases between. Germline CDR1 reads DFQATT; CDR2 reads SNEGSKA (reference sequence). The CDR3 nucleotides read TGCAGTGCTACCCTGGCCGACAGACCGGAAGCTTTCTTT. Amino acid sequence: CSATLADRPEAFF.

This clonotype was picked up many times. This chain joins TRBV5-5 and TRBJ2-3, with D uncertain. With 0 bases removed from V and 2 bases from J, the gap between germline ends came to 7 bases. The CDR3 is 14 residues long. Per germline, CDR1 SGHKS and CDR2 YYEKEE (reference sequence). The CDR3 nucleotides are TGTGCCAGCAGCTTGGAGTCGGTCACAGATACGCAGTATTTT. It translates to CASSLESVTDTQYF.

This clonotype has at least ten counts. CDR3 protein: CASSLGAAVNEQFF. In nucleotides, the CDR3 is TGTGCCAGCAGTTTAGGGGCAGCGGTAAATGAGCAGTTCTTC. The chain is built from TRBV27 and TRBJ2-1; TRBD1 or TRBD2 may be the D gene (5 bases each). From germline, CDR1 is MNHEY and CDR2 SMNVEV (reference sequence). V was cut by 2 bases and J by 7 bases, with 12 bases left in between. The CDR3 contains 14 residues.

This clonotype was detected a few times. The chain combines TRBV20-1 with TRBJ2-5; tentative D call: TRBD1 (6 bases). Trimming took off 0 bases at V and 7 bases at J, with 21 bases between the two ends. Germline CDR1 DFQATT, CDR2 SNEGSKA (reference sequence). CDR3 length: 16 amino acids. The CDR3 reads CSARDGHRRAQGTQYF. CDR3 coding DNA: TGCAGTGCTAGAGATGGGCACCGCAGGGCACAGGGGACCCAGTACTTC.

There are many counts of this clonotype. The chain uses TRBV10-3 and TRBJ2-1; 9 nucleotides agree with TRBD1. This CDR3 is 13 amino acids long. The ends lost 11 bases at V and 10 bases at J; junction bases unmatched: 12. Germline V gene lookup returns CDR1 ENHRY and CDR2 SYGVKD. The CDR3 loop reads CAARGQGAGEQFF. Written as DNA, the CDR3 is TGTGCCGCCCGGGGACAGGGAGCGGGGGAGCAGTTCTTC.

The rearrangement joins TRBV14 to TRBJ1-1; 8 bases line up with TRBD1. The CDR3 extends over 14 amino acids. From germline, CDR1 is SGHDN and CDR2 FVKESK. Trimming at V came to 1 base and at J to 7 bases, leaving 5 bases not matched to a gene. CDR3 sequence reads: CASSQGDRRNEAFF. The CDR3 region has the DNA TGTGCCAGCAGCCAAGGGGACAGGAGGAATGAAGCTTTCTTT.

This clonotype was seen repeatedly, ten times or more. The chain has TRBV4-1 and TRBJ2-4, with 13 bases fitting TRBD2. The CDR3 has 15 residues. CDR1 is MGHRA and CDR2 is YSYEKL in the germline V gene. Trimming removed 4 bases from V and 7 bases from J; junction bases left unmatched: 4. The CDR3 sequence is CASSPPLAGGNIQYF. Written as DNA, the CDR3 is TGCGCCAGCAGCCCCCCACTAGCGGGGGGGAACATTCAGTACTTC.

This clonotype was counted at least ten times. V is TRBV20-1 and J is TRBJ2-7; D is undetermined. The V and J ends lost 6 bases and 3 bases respectively, with 15 bases between them. The V gene's germline CDR1 is DFQATT and CDR2 SNEGSKA (reference sequence). This CDR3 region has 13 residues. The CDR3 sequence: CSATETPDYEQYF. Written as DNA, the CDR3 is TGCAGTGCCACCGAGACGCCGGACTACGAGCAGTACTTC.

This clonotype was counted at least ten times. The rearrangement uses TRBV5-6 and TRBJ2-3, with 10 bases fitting TRBD2. CDR3 length equals 15 residues. With 2 bases clipped from V and 2 bases from J, the junction kept 2 bases outside the gene matches. Germline V CDR1 and CDR2: SGHDT, YYEEEE. The CDR3 protein is CASSLAGGYTDTQYF. In DNA form, the CDR3 reads TGTGCCAGCAGCTTAGCGGGGGGGTACACAGATACGCAGTATTTT.

Ten or more counts support this clonotype. The chain is built from TRBV6-5 and TRBJ2-1; 9 bases align to TRBD1. Germline loops: CDR1 MNHEY, CDR2 SVGAGI. The CDR3 length is 14 residues. J lost 6 bases, V lost 5 bases, and 5 bases had no gene match. The CDR3 coding sequence is TGTGCCAGCAGTCAGGGACAGGGCCTCAATGAGCAGTTCTTC. It encodes CASSQGQGLNEQFF.

This clonotype was counted at least ten times. V and J are TRBV4-2 and TRBJ2-6; tentative D call: TRBD1 (6 bases). Trimming stripped 1 base from V and 0 bases from J, with 7 bases between. Germline CDR1 and CDR2: LGHNA and YNFKEQ. CDR3 size: 16 residues. Here the CDR3 reads CASSQVTGSGANVLTF. The CDR3 DNA sequence: TGTGCCAGCAGCCAAGTGACAGGCTCTGGGGCCAACGTCCTGACTTTC.

This clonotype was counted ten times or more. The chain is built from TRBV20-1 and TRBJ2-7, with 8 bases that match TRBD2. Germline assignment: CDR1 DFQATT and CDR2 SNEGSKA (reference sequence). V lost 3 bases, J lost 2 bases, and 6 bases stayed unmatched. This CDR3 comprises 14 residues. CDR3 nucleotides: TGCAGTGCTAGGTTGGCTAGCGGGCCCTACGAGCAGTACTTC. The encoded protein is CSARLASGPYEQYF.

The sample holds many counts of this clonotype. The chain couples TRBV10-3 to TRBJ1-1; D is undetermined. Trimming removed 0 bases at V and 1 base at J, with 6 bases between. Germline CDR1 ENHRY, CDR2 SYGVKD. The CDR3 spans 14 residues. The CDR3: CAISESGRNTEAFF. CDR3 in DNA: TGTGCCATCAGTGAGTCGGGCAGGAACACTGAAGCTTTCTTT.

This clonotype has a count of ten or more. The chain employs TRBV7-9 and TRBJ1-2, with D possibly TRBD1 on 5 matching bases. Looked up from germline, CDR1 is SEHNR and CDR2 is FQNEAQ (reference sequence). CDR3 length: 15 amino acids. The V end lost 5 bases, the J end lost 4 bases, and 17 bases lay between the germline ends. The CDR3 DNA reads as TGTGCCAGCAGCCTGGAGGAGGGGCGAGGCTATGGCTACACCTTC. Translating gives CASSLEEGRGYGYTF.

This clonotype was recorded at least ten times. The chain combines TRBV7-2 with TRBJ1-5; D possibly corresponds to TRBD1 (6 bases). The V and J ends lost 5 bases and 3 bases respectively, with 17 bases between them. The length of the CDR3 is 16 residues. CDR1 is SGHTA, CDR2 FQGNSA, per germline. The CDR3 sequence: CASSPLGHRANQPQHF. In DNA, the CDR3 is TGTGCCAGCAGCCCCTTAGGTCACAGGGCCAATCAGCCCCAGCATTTT.

The gene calls are TRBV20-1 and TRBJ2-7, with D tentatively TRBD1 or TRBD2 (5 bases each). Germline V lookup: CDR1 DFQATT, CDR2 SNEGSKA (reference sequence). V was pared by 4 bases and J by 2 bases, with 15 bases between. The CDR3 length is 14 residues. The CDR3 is CSANRGERAYEQYF. CDR3 nucleotide sequence: TGCAGTGCTAACAGAGGGGAAAGGGCCTACGAGCAGTACTTC.